The 11 T cell receptor beta chains in this list originate from one sample, sequenced in a study of control samples from healthy donors and cancer patients. The data were produced by immunoSEQ multiplex PCR, yet TCRdb's version contains in-frame clones alone and is incomplete. The sample has about 160,000 clones, about 94% seen once. The sequenced sample consisted of blood. The receptor set was obtained from a middle-aged woman in good health.

This clone is a singleton in its sample. V usage is TRBV7-8 and J usage is TRBJ2-5; 8 bases are a match to TRBD1. This CDR3 is built from 14 residues. Losses at the gene ends were 5 bases for V and 8 bases for J; bases not matched to a gene: 10. Germline CDR1 is SGHVS and CDR2 is FQNEAQ. CDR3 sequence: CASSGRGRGDTQYF. As DNA, the CDR3 is TGTGCCAGCAGCGGCAGGGGGCGCGGGGATACCCAGTACTTC.

The sample holds one count of this clone. The rearrangement uses TRBV21-1 and TRBJ2-5; TRBD1 is taken as the D call from the table, unchecked against the DNA. TRBV21-1 represents a pseudogene. There are 14 residues in the CDR3. CDR3 sequence: CASRTGESQETQYF. CDR3 DNA: TGTGCCAGCAGGACAGGGGAGAGCCAAGAGACCCAGTACTTC.

The CDR3 region has the DNA TGTGCCAGCAGTTTACCAGGAGATACTGAAGCTTTCTTT. It is translated as CASSLPGDTEAFF. The chain is built from TRBV6-6 and TRBJ1-1; D remains ambiguous. The CDR3 runs 13 residues. V lost 4 bases and J lost 5, with 11 bases in between. Germline CDR1 reads MNHNY; CDR2 reads SVGAGI (reference sequence).

The chain is built from TRBV24-1 and TRBJ1-2, with no clear D. CDR3 length equals 13 residues. The V gene's germline CDR1 is KGHDR and CDR2 SFDVKD. The V end lost 4 bases, the J end lost 11 bases, and 16 bases lay between the germline ends. In nucleotides, the CDR3 is TGTGCCACCAGTGACCCGACCAGCCTATCTTACACCTTC. Protein sequence: CATSDPTSLSYTF.

The chain uses TRBV10-2 and TRBJ2-7; TRBD2 matches at 9 bases. The V gene end was trimmed by 4 bases and the J gene end by 9 bases; junction bases not matched to a gene: 13. The CDR3 totals 15 residues. CDR1 is WSHSY, CDR2 SAAADI, per germline. The CDR3 here is CASSGSERGVLVQYF. In DNA, the CDR3 is TGCGCCAGCAGTGGGAGTGAGCGGGGGGTCCTGGTGCAGTACTTC.

The rearrangement uses TRBV3-1 (or the pseudogene TRBV3-2) and TRBJ2-3; D is unresolved. The germline V gene encodes CDR1 LGHDT and CDR2 YNNKEL (reference sequence). The CDR3 spans 15 residues. V lost 11 bases to trimming and J lost 2 bases, with 20 bases between them. The CDR3 DNA follows: TGTGCCCCAAGGTCACCCGACCGCAACACAGATACGCAGTATTTT. Its translation is CAPRSPDRNTDTQYF.

This chain uses TRBV3-1 (or the pseudogene TRBV3-2) with TRBJ1-5; 7 bases match TRBD1. With V trimmed by 1 base and J by 1 base, 7 bases remained unmatched. Germline CDR1 reads LGHDT; CDR2 reads YNNKEL (reference sequence). The CDR3 is made up of 17 amino acids. The CDR3 protein is CASSQGGTVVSNQPQHF. Written as DNA, the CDR3 is TGTGCCAGCAGCCAAGGAGGGACAGTCGTCAGCAATCAGCCCCAGCATTTT.

The chain joins TRBV4-2 to TRBJ2-4; no clear D gene. The CDR3 sequence is 13 residues long. Looked up from germline, CDR1 is LGHNA and CDR2 is YNFKEQ. The ends were cut back, 1 base at V and 7 bases at J, with 8 bases in the middle. CDR3 region: CASSQGKGNIQYF. The CDR3 DNA reads as TGTGCCAGCAGCCAAGGAAAGGGTAACATTCAGTACTTC.

In DNA, the CDR3 is TGTGCCTGGAGTCCAGATAGCAATCAGCCCCAGCATTTT. Its translation is CAWSPDSNQPQHF. The chain couples TRBV30 to TRBJ1-5; no clear D. CDR1 and CDR2 (germline): GTSNPN, SVGIG (reference sequence). The CDR3 consists of 13 residues. The ends were cut back, 2 bases at V and 0 bases at J, with 5 bases in the middle.

This chain uses TRBV28 with TRBJ1-2; no clear D gene. The CDR3 runs to 11 residues. V gave up 5 bases and J gave up 8 bases, with 9 bases separating them. CDR1 and CDR2 from the germline V gene are MDHEN and SYDVKM. CDR3 DNA sequence: TGTGCCAGCAGTCCGGGTGGAGGCTACACCTTC. This gives the protein CASSPGGGYTF.

This chain uses TRBV7-2 with TRBJ2-4, with 7 bases matching TRBD2. The V gene's germline CDR1 is SGHTA and CDR2 FQGNSA. The V gene end was trimmed by 1 base and the J gene end by 6 bases; junction bases not matched to a gene: 9. There are 16 residues in the CDR3. The CDR3 nucleotides are TGTGCCAGCAGCTTAGGTTTGGGACGGGAGGTAAACATTCAGTACTTC. It codes for CASSLGLGREVNIQYF.